The present entry profiles one T cell receptor (beta chain) with its context. This clonotype was picked up many times. The clone's antigen remains unknown. No quality values exist for individual bases; no much larger clone is one base distant. The sample comes from a study of T cells in Graves' hyperthyroidism and ophthalmopathy (dated by TCRdb to about 2019). Looking at the study overall: Peripheral blood samples were taken at initial diagnosis, before any treatment was given. TCR V-J signatures able to tell the groups apart were searched for in a discovery cohort of 100 or so patients, of whom roughly 42 had Graves' ophthalmopathy and about 60 had stable Graves' hyperthyroidism. Prospective prediction of ophthalmopathy was tested in an independent validation cohort of 18 hyperthyroidism patients and 15 to 17 patients who later progressed to ophthalmopathy. For training and testing, the roughly 100 patients in the discovery cohort were randomly divided in a 7:3 ratio. In several Graves' hyperthyroidism patients, the study also compared T-cell repertoires from thyroid tissue with T-cell repertoires from blood. After blood sampling, hyperthyroidism patients were treated with methimazole at a starting dose of 30 mg daily, and ophthalmopathy patients were treated with high-dose intravenous methylprednisolone. TCR Vbeta CDR3 sequencing of 135 peripheral blood samples (under 45 ophthalmopathy, roughly 72 hyperthyroidism and approximately 17 progressor patients) is reported in the paper. Results the study describes overall, beyond this receptor: A 13 V-J signature model separated ophthalmopathy from stable hyperthyroidism, with 87.88% sensitivity and 81.08% specificity in cross-validation and 80%/75% in testing. During validation, the model predicted progression to ophthalmopathy a median of around six months ahead of onset, with around 65% sensitivity and around 73% specificity. No statistical method was used to set the sample size in advance, and investigators knew the group allocation. Most expanded thyroid clonotypes (frequency above 0.001) were also detected in blood, a finding suggesting that blood repertoires may reflect thyroid immune responses.

The germline V gene (reference sequence) sets CDR1 to LGHDT and CDR2 to YNNKEL. V gives up 0 bases and J gives up 0 bases, and the segment between their germline ends measures 12 bases. Inclusive of the bounding cysteine and phenylalanine, the CDR3 is 17 residues long. Only the CDR3 region is kept as DNA, spanning 51 bases read in frame from base 1. Moderately to severely active disease, a Clinical Activity Score of at least 3, a NOSPECS grade of at least 4, and a duration under 3 months were present in ophthalmopathy patients. Exclusion was applied to patients with uncontrolled infections, other autoimmune diseases, pregnancy or lactation. Clinical symptoms, serum thyroxine and TRAb, thyroid ultrasound, and orbital computed tomography formed the basis for the diagnoses. PBMCs were isolated from 10 ml of fresh peripheral blood by Ficoll-Paque density gradient centrifugation. Total RNA was extracted using Trizol reagent, and RNA quality was assessed on an Agilent 2100 Bioanalyzer.

The TCR beta CDR3 regions were amplified from RNA transcripts. A first-round RT-PCR of the TCR CDR3 used the HTBI primer set with the Qiagen OneStep RT-PCR kit. The libraries were constructed in a second round of multiplex PCR and then size-selected and purified. The libraries were sequenced on an Illumina HiSeq2000 using paired-end 100 bp reads. Concerning the study's data processing: SOAPnuke was used to process the raw data, throwing out any read that contained adapters or uncalled bases, had a mean Phred below 15, or lacked an exact constant-primer or identifier match. High-quality paired reads were merged with COPE v1.2.5, and unique nucleotide sequences were defined as clonotypes. MiTCR v1.1 was used to align clonotypes to the IMGT TRBV, TRBD and TRBJ reference segments. The analysis included only V-J combinations with a frequency above 0.0001, which together covered over 98% of the repertoires. A TCS score was defined as the ratio of F50 (clonal expansion) to E x V (chaos), with BLOSUM62-based TCRdist applied between CDR3 peptides within each V-J. Welch's t-statistics and random forest reduced fewer than 600 V-J features to 10 to 15, which were used in a naive Bayes classifier (R e1071). TCRdb handled the public reads itself, with Q25 trimming in fastp and clone calling in MiXCR, and kept productive beta chains. Each entry is one CDR3 protein sequence, shown with its most common DNA and genes. The authors' filters were not applied to this entry. The sample data list approximately 350,000 distinct CDR3 sequences, and 15% of these were observed just once. The top ten clones comprise 15% to 20% of the sample.

Sequencing used blood. The clonotype originates from a woman between 55 and 75 years old with Graves' ophthalmopathy. The chain joins TRBV3-1 to TRBJ1-5; a confident D gene designation cannot be given. The DNA sequence follows: TGTGCCAGCAGCCAAGATCTTTCAGTTTTTAGCAATCAGCCCCAGCATTTT. It codes for CASSQDLSVFSNQPQHF.